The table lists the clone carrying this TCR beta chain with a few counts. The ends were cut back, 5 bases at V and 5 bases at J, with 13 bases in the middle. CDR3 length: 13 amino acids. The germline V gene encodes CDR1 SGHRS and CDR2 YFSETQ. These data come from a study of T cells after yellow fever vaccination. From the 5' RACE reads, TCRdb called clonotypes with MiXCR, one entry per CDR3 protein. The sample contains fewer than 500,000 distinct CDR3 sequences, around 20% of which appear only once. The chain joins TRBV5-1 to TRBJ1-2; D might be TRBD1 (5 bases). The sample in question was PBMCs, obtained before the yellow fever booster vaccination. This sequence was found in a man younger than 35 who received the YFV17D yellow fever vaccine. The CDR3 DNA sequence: TGCGCCAGCAGGCCGACGGGACTTTATGGCTACACCTTC. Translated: CASRPTGLYGYTF.